These 23 T cell receptor beta chains originate from one sample sequenced in a study of cytomegalovirus exposure and HLA in healthy donors. The PCR used 60 Vbeta and 13 Jbeta primers. Sequenced by immunoSEQ multiplex PCR; TCRdb stores in-frame clones only, minus some. The table has 100,000 to 150,000 clones, 70% to 80% seen once; the top ten hold around 4%. Sequenced sample: PBMCs. These receptors were collected from a middle-aged man in good health and CMV-seropositive.

Only a few counts were recorded for this clone. This chain uses TRBV19 with TRBJ1-5, with a tentative D call TRBD1 (5 bases). Germline CDR1 and CDR2: LNHDA and SQIVND (reference sequence). V dropped 4 bases and J dropped 0 bases, with 10 bases sitting between them. The length of the CDR3 is 15 residues. The CDR3 DNA sequence: TGTGCCAGTAGTAGACTCAGGGTTAGCAATCAGCCCCAGCATTTT. It is translated as CASSRLRVSNQPQHF. The full variable domain, its missing parts supplied by reference TRBV19 and TRBJ1-5, is DGGITQSPKYLFRKEGQNVTLSCEQNLNHDAMYWYRQDPGQGLRLIYYSQIVNDFQKGDIAEGYSVSREKKESFPLTVTSAQKNPTAFYLCASSRLRVSNQPQHFGDGTRLSIL.

The V call is TRBV11-3, the J call TRBJ2-7; D is undetermined. The CDR3 loop spans 14 amino acids. The germline CDR1 and CDR2 sequences are SGHNT and YENEEA. V lost 5 bases and J lost 0, with 11 bases in between. CDR3 loop: CASSPAESSYEQYF. For the CDR3, the DNA is TGTGCCAGCAGCCCGGCGGAGAGCTCCTACGAGCAGTACTTC.

V usage is TRBV5-4 and J usage is TRBJ2-2, with D possibly TRBD2 on 6 matching bases. The CDR3 sequence is 16 residues long. Germline CDR1 is SGHNT and CDR2 is YYREEE (reference sequence). V dropped 4 bases and J dropped 0 bases, with 13 bases sitting between them. The CDR3 loop reads CASSPGLTANTGELFF. The CDR3 DNA is TGTGCCAGCAGCCCTGGACTAACAGCGAACACCGGGGAGCTGTTTTTT.

The chain couples TRBV28 to TRBJ1-1, with 10 bases aligning to TRBD1. This CDR3 contains 16 residues. Unmatched junction bases numbered 7, after V lost 6 bases and J lost 0 bases. Germline V CDR1 and CDR2: MDHEN, SYDVKM. The CDR3: CASSLGTGAMNTEAFF. CDR3 coding DNA: TGTGCCAGCAGCCTAGGGACAGGGGCGATGAACACTGAAGCTTTCTTT.

This rearrangement joins TRBV9 to TRBJ1-1; D remains ambiguous. This CDR3 has 16 residues. The germline CDR1 and CDR2 sequences are SGDLS and YYNGEE. Trimming removed 3 bases at V and 0 bases at J, with 15 bases between. The CDR3 reads CASSGETARVNTEAFF. The CDR3 DNA sequence: TGTGCCAGCAGCGGCGAGACGGCGCGGGTGAACACTGAAGCTTTCTTT. The entire variable domain, with the rest obtained from reference TRBV9 and TRBJ1-1, is as follows: DSGVTQTPKHLITATGQRVTLRCSPRSGDLSVYWYQQSLDQGLQFLIQYYNGEERAKGNILERFSAQQFPDLHSELNLSSLELGDSALYFCASSGETARVNTEAFFGQGTRLTVV.

The rearrangement joins TRBV9 to TRBJ2-7; D might be TRBD1 (5 bases). The CDR3 length is 12 residues. V dropped 7 bases and J dropped 7 bases, with 15 bases sitting between them. Germline V CDR1 and CDR2: SGDLS, YYNGEE. CDR3 region: CASRKGVGEQYF. CDR3 DNA sequence: TGTGCCAGCCGAAAAGGGGTAGGAGAGCAGTACTTC.

V usage is TRBV5-1 and J usage is TRBJ2-5; no reliable D call. Per the germline V gene, CDR1 is SGHRS and CDR2 is YFSETQ. CDR3 length equals 14 residues. Trimming removed 1 base from V and 0 bases from J, with 7 bases in between. The CDR3 sequence is CASSLFQYQETQYF. In DNA, the CDR3 is TGCGCCAGCAGCTTGTTTCAGTACCAAGAGACCCAGTACTTC. Full variable domain (remainder filled in from reference TRBV5-1 and TRBJ2-5): KAGVTQTPRYLIKTRGQQVTLSCSPISGHRSVSWYQQTPGQGLQFLFEYFSETQRNKGNFPGRFSGRQFSNSRSEMNVSTLELGDSALYLCASSLFQYQETQYFGPGTRLLVL.

The chain carries TRBV28 and TRBJ2-3; TRBD1 agrees at 7 bases. The V gene's germline CDR1 is MDHEN and CDR2 SYDVKM. Losses at the gene ends were 1 base for V and 0 bases for J; bases not matched to a gene: 4. The CDR3 runs 16 residues. The CDR3 sequence: CASSLYEGASTDTQYF. The CDR3 nucleotides read TGTGCCAGCAGTTTATACGAGGGGGCGAGCACAGATACGCAGTATTTT.

This clone was observed a handful of times. The chain combines TRBV9 with TRBJ2-3, with D unresolved. V was trimmed by 3 bases and J by 1 base, leaving 12 bases between them. The CDR3 contains 15 residues. Germline loops: CDR1 SGDLS, CDR2 YYNGEE. CDR3 region: CASSARPLGTDTQYF. In nucleotides, the CDR3 is TGTGCCAGCAGCGCTAGGCCTCTGGGCACAGATACGCAGTATTTT.

The J gene is TRBJ2-3, the V gene TRBV25-1; 7 nucleotides agree with TRBD2. The CDR3 length is 17 residues. Germline trimming cut 0 bases from V and 3 bases from J; bases unmatched to any gene: 9. CDR1 is MGHDK, CDR2 SYGVNS, per germline. CDR3 protein: CASSEYLAGVLTDTQYF. CDR3 DNA sequence: TGTGCCAGCAGTGAATATTTGGCGGGAGTTTTGACAGATACGCAGTATTTT.

This clone was counted once. The V gene is TRBV4-2, the J gene TRBJ2-3; 7 nucleotides match TRBD2. The CDR3 sequence is 18 residues long. The germline gives CDR1 LGHNA, CDR2 YNFKEQ. The junction had 10 bases not matched to a gene; V was cut back by 0 bases and J by 1 base. The CDR3 bases are TGTGCCAGCAGCCAAGACCGTTCGCTAGCGGTGCGCACAGATACGCAGTATTTT. Amino acids: CASSQDRSLAVRTDTQYF.

The chain carries TRBV29-1 and TRBJ2-6, with TRBD1 matching 9 bases. Germline CDR1 reads SQVTM; CDR2 reads ANQGSEA. This CDR3 is built from 16 residues. With V trimmed by 2 bases and J by 2 bases, 4 bases remained unmatched. The DNA for the CDR3 is TGCAGCGTTGAAACATACAGGGGGCCTGGGGCCAACGTCCTGACTTTC. Its translation: CSVETYRGPGANVLTF.

The rearrangement joins TRBV4-1 to TRBJ2-1, with a tentative D call TRBD1 (6 bases). The CDR3 sequence is 17 residues long. V lost 3 bases and J lost 8, with 23 bases in between. The germline V gene has CDR1 MGHRA and CDR2 YSYEKL. CDR3 nucleotide sequence: TGCGCCAGCAGCCAGTCACAGGGTTTCAGCCGACTTGATGAGCAGTTCTTC. Translation: CASSQSQGFSRLDEQFF.

This chain links TRBV29-1 with TRBJ1-1; 9 bases align to TRBD1. Per the germline V gene, CDR1 is SQVTM and CDR2 is ANQGSEA. The CDR3 runs to 12 residues. Germline trimming cut 8 bases from V and 3 bases from J; bases unmatched to any gene: 4. This CDR3 is CSTRTGDTEAFF. The CDR3 region has the DNA TGCAGCACTCGGACAGGGGACACTGAAGCTTTCTTT.

V usage is TRBV5-4 and J usage is TRBJ2-5; tentative D call: TRBD2 (7 bases). V was pared by 5 bases and J by 5 bases, with 19 bases between. The germline gives CDR1 SGHNT, CDR2 YYREEE (reference sequence). CDR3 length: 15 amino acids. In DNA form, the CDR3 reads TGTGCCAGCAGTCCCTCAGCGGGACAAGGGGAGACCCAGTACTTC. Translated: CASSPSAGQGETQYF.

The chain employs TRBV7-8 and TRBJ2-1, with 8 bases fitting TRBD1. CDR3 size: 15 residues. In germline, CDR1 is SGHVS, CDR2 FQNEAQ. The V gene end was trimmed by 7 bases and the J gene end by 3 bases; junction bases not matched to a gene: 8. CDR3 coding DNA: TGTGCCAGCATCTCGGACAGGGCGAACTACAATGAGCAGTTCTTC. Protein product: CASISDRANYNEQFF.

The rearrangement uses TRBV5-1 and TRBJ2-5; tentatively, D is TRBD1 (6 bases). CDR1 SGHRS and CDR2 YFSETQ come from the germline V gene. CDR3 length: 16 amino acids. Trimming removed 0 bases at V and 5 bases at J, with 17 bases between. The CDR3 is CASSLGTGPSLETQYF. In DNA form, the CDR3 reads TGCGCCAGCAGCTTGGGTACAGGGCCTAGCCTGGAGACCCAGTACTTC.

Only a few counts were recorded for this clone. The V call is TRBV6-1, the J call TRBJ2-1, with TRBD2 matching 12 bases. With 8 bases clipped from V and 5 bases from J, the junction kept 7 bases outside the gene matches. The germline CDR1 and CDR2 sequences are MNHNS and SASEGT. This CDR3 is 15 amino acids long. Here the CDR3 reads CASGLASGGDNEQFF. CDR3 sequence (DNA): TGTGCCAGCGGACTGGCTAGCGGGGGGGACAATGAGCAGTTCTTC.

V gene TRBV28 combines with J gene TRBJ1-1; TRBD1 matches 10 bases. The germline CDR1 and CDR2 sequences are MDHEN and SYDVKM. Germline trimming cut 3 bases from V and 9 bases from J; bases unmatched to any gene: 10. There are 15 residues in the CDR3. The CDR3 DNA reads as TGTGCCAGCAGTTTCCATGGGACAGGGGATCAGAAAGCTTTCTTT. This encodes CASSFHGTGDQKAFF.

The chain couples TRBV2 to TRBJ1-6; 7 nucleotides align to TRBD1. The length of the CDR3 is 15 residues. Germline CDR1 reads SNHLY; CDR2 reads FYNNEI. V lost 7 bases to trimming and J lost 10 bases; unmatched junction nucleotides: 13. CDR3 nucleotides: TGTGCCAGCAAACTAGGGGGCAGGTTACGATCACCCCTCCACTTT. Protein: CASKLGGRLRSPLHF.

Only one count was recorded for this clone. The chain joins TRBV25-1 to TRBJ2-2, with 9 bases that match TRBD2. There are 15 residues in the CDR3. Trimming took 6 bases from V and 3 from J; bases not matched to a gene: 5. Germline-derived CDR1 and CDR2 are MGHDK and SYGVNS. The DNA of the CDR3 is TGTGCCAGCAGATTAGCGGGAGCCTACACCGGGGAGCTGTTTTTT. As protein: CASRLAGAYTGELFF. The full variable domain, in which reference TRBV25-1 and TRBJ2-2 provide the parts outside the CDR3, is EADIYQTPRYLVIGTGKKITLECSQTMGHDKMYWYQQDPGMELHLIHYSYGVNSTEKGDLSSESTVSRIRTEHFPLTLESARPSHTSQYLCASRLAGAYTGELFFGEGSRLTVL.

CDR3 nucleotides: TGTGCTAGTGGTCCCCGGGATATAGGGCCCCAGCATTTT. This codes for CASGPRDIGPQHF. The chain employs TRBV12-5 and TRBJ1-5; D gene unclear. Germline values: CDR1 LGHNT, CDR2 FRNRAP. V shed 5 bases and J shed 9 bases, with 14 bases lying between them. CDR3 length equals 13 residues.

This chain connects TRBV7-6 to TRBJ1-6; weak D call: TRBD1 (5 bases). Trimming left V 5 bases short and J 5 bases short, with 10 bases between. The CDR3 runs 14 residues. Germline CDR1 and CDR2: SGHVS and FNYEAQ. The CDR3: CASSGAIDNSPLHF. CDR3 bases: TGTGCCAGCAGCGGGGCCATAGATAATTCACCCCTCCACTTT.